This paragraph reports one TCR beta chain. Measured with immunoSEQ multiplex PCR; TCRdb has only the in-frame clones, and not every one. The table lists about 120,000 clones, roughly 90% of them singletons. This record comes from a study of control samples from healthy donors and cancer patients. The CDR3 covers 15 residues. Germline CDR1 SGDLS, CDR2 YYNGEE. V dropped 0 bases and J dropped 6; count of bases not matched to a gene: 3. Sequencing was performed on blood. This clonotype was obtained from a man younger than 35 in good health. V gene TRBV9 combines with J gene TRBJ2-2; 9 bases align to TRBD2. CDR3 residues: CASSVEIAGAGELFF. The DNA of the CDR3 is TGTGCCAGCAGCGTAGAAATAGCGGGAGCCGGGGAGCTGTTTTTT. Full variable domain (missing parts from reference TRBV9 and TRBJ2-2): DSGVTQTPKHLITATGQRVTLRCSPRSGDLSVYWYQQSLDQGLQFLIQYYNGEERAKGNILERFSAQQFPDLHSELNLSSLELGDSALYFCASSVEIAGAGELFFGEGSRLTVL.